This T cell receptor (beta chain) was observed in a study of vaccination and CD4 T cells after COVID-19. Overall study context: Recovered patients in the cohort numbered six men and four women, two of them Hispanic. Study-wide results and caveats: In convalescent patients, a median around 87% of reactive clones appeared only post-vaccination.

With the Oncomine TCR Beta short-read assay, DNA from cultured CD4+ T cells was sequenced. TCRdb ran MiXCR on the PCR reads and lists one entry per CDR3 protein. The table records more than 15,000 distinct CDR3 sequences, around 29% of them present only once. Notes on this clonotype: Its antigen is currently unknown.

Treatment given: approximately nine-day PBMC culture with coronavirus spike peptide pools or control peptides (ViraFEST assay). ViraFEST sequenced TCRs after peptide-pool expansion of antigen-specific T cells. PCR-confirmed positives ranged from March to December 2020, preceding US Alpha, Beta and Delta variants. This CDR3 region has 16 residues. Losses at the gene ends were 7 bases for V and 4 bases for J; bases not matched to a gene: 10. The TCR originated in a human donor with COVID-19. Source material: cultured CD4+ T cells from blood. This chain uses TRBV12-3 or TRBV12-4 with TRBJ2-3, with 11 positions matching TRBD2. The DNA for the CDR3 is TGTGCCAGCACCCAAGGAGGTAGCGGGGGGGCAGATACGCAGTATTTT. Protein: CASTQGGSGGADTQYF.